This T cell receptor beta chain emerged from a study of identical twins. Study results and caveats: Weaker excess sharing between twins was seen in beta out-of-frame sequences.

TCRdb processed the 5' RACE reads anew with MiXCR; each CDR3 protein has one entry. The sample holds some 710,000 distinct CDR3 sequences, 5.5% to 6.5% seen once. The CDR3 runs 18 residues. The J segment lost 5 bases and the V segment lost 2 bases, leaving 14 bases of the junction unmatched. From germline, CDR1 is LGHDT and CDR2 YNNKEL (reference sequence). With respect to this clonotype: The antigen is not known.

The rearrangement uses TRBV3-1 and TRBJ1-2; the match to TRBD1 covers 10 bases. The sequence derives from a man between 18 and 29 years old in good health. Sequencing input: naive T cells sorted from blood. CDR3 amino acids: CASSQFASRTGGLYGYTF. As DNA, the CDR3 is TGTGCCAGCAGCCAATTCGCTTCCCGGACAGGGGGATTATATGGCTACACCTTC.